This T cell receptor (beta chain) was profiled in a study of beta chain features in type 1 diabetes. As for the study in general: Examination of sorted cells across all samples involved 100 million or so cells. Study conclusions and caveats: All four CD4+ subsets from Type 1 diabetes patients carried moderately but significantly shorter TCRB CDR3s. Any HLA effect on TCRB rearrangement was left unresolved by small sub-analyses. The VDJ junctions of type 1 diabetes patients carried fewer insertions and more deletions.

This clone was detected a few times. The antigen is undetermined. Once sorted, every population was more than 98% pure. Since all of the isolated RNA was reverse transcribed, expressed TCRB transcripts were what got sequenced. Some clones are missing from TCRdb's copy, which holds only in-frame ones; the method was immunoSEQ multiplex PCR. The top ten clones hold about 0.01% of a sample with around 360,000 clones, approximately 12% of them seen once. V lost 2 bases, J lost 4 bases, and 11 bases lay in between. This CDR3 contains 14 residues. From germline, CDR1 is SGHDN and CDR2 FVKESK. The receptor's source is a woman between 18 and 29 years old with type 1 diabetes. What was sequenced was naive CD4+ T cells from blood. The V gene is TRBV14, the J gene TRBJ1-2; D is perhaps TRBD1 (6 bases). The CDR3 bases are TGTGCCAGCAGCCAACCCGGACAGCTCTATGGCTACACCTTC. The encoded protein is CASSQPGQLYGYTF.